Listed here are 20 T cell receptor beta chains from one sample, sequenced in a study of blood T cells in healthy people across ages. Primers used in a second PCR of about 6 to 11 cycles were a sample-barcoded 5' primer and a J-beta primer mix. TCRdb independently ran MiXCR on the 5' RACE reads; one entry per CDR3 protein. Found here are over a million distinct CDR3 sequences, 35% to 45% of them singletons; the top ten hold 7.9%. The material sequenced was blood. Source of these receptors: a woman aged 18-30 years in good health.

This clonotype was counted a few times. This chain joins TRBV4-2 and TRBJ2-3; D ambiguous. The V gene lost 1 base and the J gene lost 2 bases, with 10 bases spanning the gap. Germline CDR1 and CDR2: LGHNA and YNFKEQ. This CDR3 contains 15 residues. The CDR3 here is CASSQGVQLTDTQYF. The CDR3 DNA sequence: TGTGCCAGCAGCCAAGGGGTGCAACTCACAGATACGCAGTATTTT.

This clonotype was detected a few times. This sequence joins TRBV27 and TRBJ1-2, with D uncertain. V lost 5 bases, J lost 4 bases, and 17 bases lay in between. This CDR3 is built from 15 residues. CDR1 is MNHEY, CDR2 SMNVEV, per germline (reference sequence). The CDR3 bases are TGTGCCAGCAGTCCATCGGCGGGAGCTGGCTATGGCTACACCTTC. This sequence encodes CASSPSAGAGYGYTF.

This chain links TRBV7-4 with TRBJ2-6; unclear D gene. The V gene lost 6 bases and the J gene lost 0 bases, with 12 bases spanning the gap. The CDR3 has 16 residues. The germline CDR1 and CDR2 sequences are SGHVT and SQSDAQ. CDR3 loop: CASRPPPVSGANVLTF. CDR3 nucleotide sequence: TGTGCCAGCAGACCACCTCCAGTCTCTGGGGCCAACGTCCTGACTTTC.

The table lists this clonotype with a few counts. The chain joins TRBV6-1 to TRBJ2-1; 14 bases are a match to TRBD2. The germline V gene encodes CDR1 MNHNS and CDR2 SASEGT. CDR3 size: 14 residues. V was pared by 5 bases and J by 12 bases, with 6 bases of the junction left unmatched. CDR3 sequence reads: CASSSGLAGGRQFF. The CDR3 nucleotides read TGTGCCAGCAGTTCAGGACTAGCGGGAGGACGGCAGTTCTTC.

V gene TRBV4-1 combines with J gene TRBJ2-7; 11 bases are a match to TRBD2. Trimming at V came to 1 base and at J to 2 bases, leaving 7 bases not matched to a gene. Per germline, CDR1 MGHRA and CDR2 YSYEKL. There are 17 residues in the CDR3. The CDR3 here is CASSQAPGLAVPYEQYF. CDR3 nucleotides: TGCGCCAGCAGCCAAGCCCCGGGACTAGCGGTCCCCTACGAGCAGTACTTC.

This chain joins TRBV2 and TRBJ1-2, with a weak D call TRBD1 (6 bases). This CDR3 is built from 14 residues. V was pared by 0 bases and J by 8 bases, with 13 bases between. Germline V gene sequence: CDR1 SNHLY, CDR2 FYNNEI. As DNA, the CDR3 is TGTGCCAGCAGTGAAGCGCCGGGGGGGCGCGGCTACACCTTC. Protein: CASSEAPGGRGYTF.

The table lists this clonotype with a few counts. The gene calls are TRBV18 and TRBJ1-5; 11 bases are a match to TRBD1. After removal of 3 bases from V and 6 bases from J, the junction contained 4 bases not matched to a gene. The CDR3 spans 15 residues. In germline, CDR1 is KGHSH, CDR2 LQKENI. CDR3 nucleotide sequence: TGTGCCAGCTCACCGGGACAGGGGGTGAGTCAGCCCCAGCATTTT. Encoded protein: CASSPGQGVSQPQHF.

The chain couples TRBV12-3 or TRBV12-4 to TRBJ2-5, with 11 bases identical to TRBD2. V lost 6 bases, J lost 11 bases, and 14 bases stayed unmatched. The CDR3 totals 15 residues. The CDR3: CASRGTSGSLNEQYF. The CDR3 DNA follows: TGTGCCAGCAGGGGTACTAGCGGGAGCTTGAATGAGCAGTACTTC.

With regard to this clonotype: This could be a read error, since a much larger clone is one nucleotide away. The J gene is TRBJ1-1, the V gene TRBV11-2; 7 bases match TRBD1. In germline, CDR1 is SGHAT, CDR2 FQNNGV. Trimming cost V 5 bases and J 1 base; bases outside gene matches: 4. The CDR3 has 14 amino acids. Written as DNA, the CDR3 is TGTGCCAGCAGCACCCAGGGGGGGAACACTGAAGCTTTCTTT. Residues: CASSTQGGNTEAFF.

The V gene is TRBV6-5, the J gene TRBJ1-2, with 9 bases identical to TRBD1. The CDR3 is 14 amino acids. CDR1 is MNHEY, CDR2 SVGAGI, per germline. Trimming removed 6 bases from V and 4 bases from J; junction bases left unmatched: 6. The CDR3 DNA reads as TGTGCCAGCAGGGAACAGGGGGCTGGCTATGGCTACACCTTC. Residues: CASREQGAGYGYTF.

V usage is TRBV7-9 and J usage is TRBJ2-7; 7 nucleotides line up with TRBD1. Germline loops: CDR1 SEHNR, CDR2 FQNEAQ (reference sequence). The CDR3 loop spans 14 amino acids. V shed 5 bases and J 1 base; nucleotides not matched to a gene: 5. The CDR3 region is CASSVMGQSYEQYF. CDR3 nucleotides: TGTGCCAGCAGCGTAATGGGACAGTCCTACGAGCAGTACTTC.

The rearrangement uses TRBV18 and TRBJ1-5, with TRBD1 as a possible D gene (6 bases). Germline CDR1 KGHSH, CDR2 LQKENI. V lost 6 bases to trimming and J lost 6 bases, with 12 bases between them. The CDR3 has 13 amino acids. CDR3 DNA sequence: TGTGCCAGCTCGCCAACAGGGAGTCAGCCCCAGCATTTT. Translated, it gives CASSPTGSQPQHF.

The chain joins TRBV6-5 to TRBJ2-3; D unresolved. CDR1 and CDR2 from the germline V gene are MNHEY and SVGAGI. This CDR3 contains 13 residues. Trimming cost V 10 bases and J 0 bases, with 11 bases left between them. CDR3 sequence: CATRSSSTDTQYF. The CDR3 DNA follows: TGTGCCACCCGGAGTAGCAGCACAGATACGCAGTATTTT.

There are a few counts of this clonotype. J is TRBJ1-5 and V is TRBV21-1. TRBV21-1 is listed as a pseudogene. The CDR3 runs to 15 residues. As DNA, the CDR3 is TGTGCCAGCAGCCCTAGCAGGCGGAAAGATCAGCCCCAGCATTTT. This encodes CASSPSRRKDQPQHF.

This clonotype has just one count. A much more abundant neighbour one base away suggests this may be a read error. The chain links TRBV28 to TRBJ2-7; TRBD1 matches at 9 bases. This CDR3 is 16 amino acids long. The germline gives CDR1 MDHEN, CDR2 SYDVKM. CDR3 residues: CASSSTGTGRAYEQDF. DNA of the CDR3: TGTGCCAGCAGTTCAACCGGGACAGGGAGGGCCTACGAGCAGGACTTC. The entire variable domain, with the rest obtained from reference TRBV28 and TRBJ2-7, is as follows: DVKVTQSSRYLVKRTGEKVFLECVQDMDHENMFWYRQDPGLGLRLIYFSYDVKMKEKGDIPEGYSVSREKKERFSLILESASTNQTSMYLCASSSTGTGRAYEQDFGPGTRLTVT.

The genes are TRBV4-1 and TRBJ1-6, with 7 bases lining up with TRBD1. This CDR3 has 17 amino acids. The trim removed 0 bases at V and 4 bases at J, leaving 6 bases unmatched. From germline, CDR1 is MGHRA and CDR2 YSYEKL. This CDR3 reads CASSQERGLSYNSPLHF. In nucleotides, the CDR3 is TGCGCCAGCAGCCAAGAAAGGGGGCTGTCGTATAATTCACCCCTCCACTTT.

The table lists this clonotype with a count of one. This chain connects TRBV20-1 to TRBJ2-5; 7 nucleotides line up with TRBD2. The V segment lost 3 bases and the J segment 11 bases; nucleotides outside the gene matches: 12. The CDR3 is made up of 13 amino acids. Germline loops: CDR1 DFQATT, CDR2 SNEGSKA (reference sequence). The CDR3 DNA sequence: TGCAGTGCTAGCCGGGACTACGGGGATGAGCAGTACTTC. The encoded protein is CSASRDYGDEQYF.

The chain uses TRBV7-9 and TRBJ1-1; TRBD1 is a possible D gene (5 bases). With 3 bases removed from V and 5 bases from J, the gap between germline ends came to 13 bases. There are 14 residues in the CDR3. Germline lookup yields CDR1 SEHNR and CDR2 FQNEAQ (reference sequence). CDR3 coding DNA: TGTGCCAGCAGCTTCCATCTGAAGGGGACTGAAGCTTTCTTT. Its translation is CASSFHLKGTEAFF.

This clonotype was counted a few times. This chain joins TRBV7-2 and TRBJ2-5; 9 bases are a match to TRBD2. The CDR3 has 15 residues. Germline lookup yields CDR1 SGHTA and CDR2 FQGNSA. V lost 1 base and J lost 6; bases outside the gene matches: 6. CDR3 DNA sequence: TGTGCCAGCAGCTTAGGATTAGCGGGAGTAAAGACCCAGTACTTC. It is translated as CASSLGLAGVKTQYF.

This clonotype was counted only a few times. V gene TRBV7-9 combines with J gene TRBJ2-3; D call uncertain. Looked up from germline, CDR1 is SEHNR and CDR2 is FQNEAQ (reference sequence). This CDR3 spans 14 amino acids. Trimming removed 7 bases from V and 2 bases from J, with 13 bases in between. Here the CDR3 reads CASTPFTDTDTQYF. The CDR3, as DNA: TGTGCCAGCACCCCCTTTACGGACACAGATACGCAGTATTTT.